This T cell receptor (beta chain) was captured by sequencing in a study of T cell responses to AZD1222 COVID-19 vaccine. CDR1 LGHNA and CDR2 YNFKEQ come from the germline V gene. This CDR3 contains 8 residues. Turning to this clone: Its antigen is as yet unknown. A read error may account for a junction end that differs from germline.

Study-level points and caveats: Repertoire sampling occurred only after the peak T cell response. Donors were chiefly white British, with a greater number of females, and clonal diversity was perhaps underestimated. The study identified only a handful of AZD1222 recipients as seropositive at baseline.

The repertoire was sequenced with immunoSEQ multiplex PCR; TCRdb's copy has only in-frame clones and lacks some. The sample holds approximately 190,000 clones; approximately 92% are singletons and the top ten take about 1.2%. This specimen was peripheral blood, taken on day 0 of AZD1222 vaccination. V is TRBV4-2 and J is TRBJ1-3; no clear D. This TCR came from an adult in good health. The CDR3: CSGNTIYF. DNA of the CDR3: TGCTCTGGAAACACCATATATTTT.